The following is a T cell receptor (beta chain) sequence with its context. As yet, its antigen is unknown. Distinct nucleotide sequences in the sample also encode this CDR3. It was with 60 Vbeta and 13 Jbeta primers that the PCR ran. The data were produced by immunoSEQ multiplex PCR, yet TCRdb's version contains in-frame clones alone and is incomplete. The data hold more than 150,000 clones, with about 80% observed a single time. The CDR3 loop spans 18 amino acids. Trimming at V came to 3 bases and at J to 1 base, leaving 8 bases not matched to a gene. Per germline, CDR1 LNHNV and CDR2 YYDKDF (reference sequence). The sample belongs to a study of cytomegalovirus exposure and HLA in healthy donors. Study-level findings and limits: Researchers left out some V segments, among them TRBV6-2 and TRBV6-3, as indistinguishable.

The chain carries TRBV15 and TRBJ2-2; 10 bases match TRBD2. The source of this sequence is a middle-aged man in good health and CMV-seronegative. The sequenced sample consisted of PBMCs. The CDR3 reads CATSRDRLAGVNTGELFF. The CDR3 DNA reads TGTGCCACCAGCAGGGATCGGCTAGCGGGAGTGAACACCGGGGAGCTGTTTTTT.